The subject of this entry is one T cell receptor (beta chain). Two negative PCRs, clearance, or symptom resolution had been documented for recovered Cohort 3 donors. J gave up 4 bases and V 5 bases, and 12 bases lay outside the gene matches. The CDR3 has 17 amino acids. Per germline, CDR1 MDHEN and CDR2 SYDVKM. The data were obtained in a study of blood T cell repertoires in COVID-19. Study at large: Whether acute or convalescent, the COVID-19 samples came from the United States, Italy and Spain. From T cells, B-cell-depleted T cells, or PBMCs came the material, which was cDNA or gDNA.

As handled by the study authors: Estimated nucleated cell counts came from reference gene primer amplification. Some clones are missing from TCRdb's copy, which holds only in-frame ones; the method was immunoSEQ multiplex PCR. V and J calls and clone size are given by that table; D and trimming were obtained from the DNA. The data show 280,000 or so clones, around 88% seen once. The specimen was PBMCs or T cells enriched from blood (not recorded which). This TCR came from a woman aged 40 to 55 who had recovered from COVID-19. This chain links TRBV28 with TRBJ2-1, with 9 positions matching TRBD2. The CDR3 nucleotides are TGTGCCAGCAGTATTATCTCCGGGACTAGCAGATACAATGAGCAGTTCTTC. Translating it yields CASSIISGTSRYNEQFF.